The present T cell receptor beta chain was sequenced within a study of blood T cell repertoires in COVID-19. Study as a whole: PBMCs, B-cell-depleted T cells, or T cells provided the cDNA or gDNA that made up the material.

The CDR3 has 16 residues. V was shortened by 5 bases and J by 2 bases, with 19 bases between the two germline ends. Germline V gene sequence: CDR1 SGHKS, CDR2 YYEKEE (reference sequence). Original analysis: Amplification of reference gene primers was used by the study to estimate nucleated cell counts. Some clones are missing from TCRdb's copy, which holds only in-frame ones; the method was immunoSEQ multiplex PCR. That table is the source of V, J and clone size, and D and trimming were worked out from the DNA. This sample has roughly 320,000 clones, with under 90% found just once. The specimen was PBMCs or T cells enriched from blood (not recorded which). The clonotype originates from a young man who had recovered from COVID-19. The rearrangement joins TRBV5-5 to TRBJ2-5; possible D gene TRBD2, 5 bases. The CDR3 reads CASSPRPVREQETQYF. CDR3 coding DNA: TGTGCCAGCAGTCCGAGGCCAGTGAGGGAGCAAGAGACCCAGTACTTC.